The source of this T cell receptor beta chain is a study of T cells in Graves' hyperthyroidism and ophthalmopathy. General study points: Stable hyperthyroidism and ophthalmopathy were separated using 13 V-J signatures. Most thyroid clonotypes expanded above 0.001 appeared in blood too.

The germline gives CDR1 SNHLY, CDR2 FYNNEI. The length of the CDR3 is 14 residues. Trimming cost V 5 bases and J 7 bases; bases outside gene matches: 5. This clonotype was counted at least ten times. Its specificity is unknown. There were TCR beta CDR3 regions amplified from RNA transcripts. HTBI primers were used for first-round RT-PCR of the TCR CDR3. TCRdb reprocessed the multiplex PCR reads via MiXCR and lists one record per CDR3 protein. The sample records around 200,000 distinct CDR3 sequences, 15% to 20% being singletons. The PBMCs were taken from under 12 ml of fresh peripheral blood. The sequence was collected from a woman aged 45-60 years with Graves' hyperthyroidism. Specimen: blood. V gene TRBV2 combines with J gene TRBJ1-6, with 7 bases fitting TRBD1. The CDR3 DNA reads as TGTGCCAGCAGTTGGGACAGTGAAAATTCACCCCTCCACTTT. It encodes CASSWDSENSPLHF.